The T cell receptor beta chain described here comes from a study of blood T cell repertoires in COVID-19. For the study at large: COVID-19 samples collected from the United States, Italy and Spain covered acute and convalescent phases. T cells, B-cell-depleted T cells, or PBMCs provided the cDNA or gDNA that served as material.

V was trimmed by 3 bases and J by 5 bases, leaving 20 bases between them. The CDR3 totals 16 residues. In the source study's methods: Amplifying reference gene primers gave estimates of nucleated cell counts. Libraries were prepared by immunoSEQ multiplex PCR; TCRdb keeps only in-frame clonotypes and omits some of them. V and J calls and clone size are those listed in that table; D and trimming were worked out from the DNA. The sample has more than 150,000 clones, roughly nine tenths seen once. This clonotype was sampled from a man between 40 and 49 years old with acute or convalescent COVID-19. The sequenced material came from peripheral blood. This chain connects TRBV6-7 to TRBJ2-7; maybe TRBD1 (5 bases). TRBV6-7 is designated an ORF whose function remains uncertain. The CDR3 DNA reads TGTGCCAGCAGTTATAACTCAGGGCGTAGAAAAAACGAGCAGTACTTC. Translation: CASSYNSGRRKNEQYF.